This entry concerns a single T cell receptor (beta chain). Losses at the gene ends were 4 bases for V and 0 bases for J; bases not matched to a gene: 6. CDR3 length: 17 amino acids. Germline lookup yields CDR1 SGHRS and CDR2 YFSETQ. This record belongs to a study of blood T cell repertoires in COVID-19. Study as a whole: From the United States, Italy and Spain came samples of acute and convalescent COVID-19. PBMCs, B-cell-depleted T cells, or T cells were the source of the cDNA or gDNA that made up the material.

How the authors handled the data: Reference gene primer amplification gave nucleated cell count estimates. Sequencing used immunoSEQ multiplex PCR; TCRdb keeps in-frame clones, though not all of them. The DNA was the basis for D and trimming; V, J and clone size are from that table. The top ten hold 5.5% to 8% of the sample, which has 90,000 to 120,000 clones, about 87% seen once. The chain is built from TRBV5-1 and TRBJ2-2; TRBD1 aligns across 10 bases. Material: peripheral blood. This sequence originates from a man aged 45-65 years with active or convalescent COVID-19. The CDR3 region is CASSLGQGPSNTGELFF. For the CDR3, the DNA is TGCGCCAGCAGCCTGGGACAGGGGCCCTCGAACACCGGGGAGCTGTTTTTT.